Sequencing of this T cell receptor (beta chain) was carried out in a study of technical replicates of blood from a handful of donors. Assay used: immunoSEQ multiplex PCR; TCRdb lists only in-frame clones, some missing. This table holds 75,000 to 90,000 clones, 80% to 95% found once. V was pared by 6 bases and J by 4 bases, with 15 bases between. This CDR3 has 14 residues. CDR1 is MNHNY and CDR2 is SVGAGI in the germline V gene (reference sequence). The sequenced sample consisted of T cells isolated from PBMCs. The receptor comes from a human donor in good health. V usage is TRBV6-6 and J usage is TRBJ2-5; a possible D gene is TRBD2 (6 bases). DNA for the CDR3: TGTGCCAGCAGATCCTCCGGGGGACTAGAGACCCAGTACTTC. Protein sequence: CASRSSGGLETQYF.